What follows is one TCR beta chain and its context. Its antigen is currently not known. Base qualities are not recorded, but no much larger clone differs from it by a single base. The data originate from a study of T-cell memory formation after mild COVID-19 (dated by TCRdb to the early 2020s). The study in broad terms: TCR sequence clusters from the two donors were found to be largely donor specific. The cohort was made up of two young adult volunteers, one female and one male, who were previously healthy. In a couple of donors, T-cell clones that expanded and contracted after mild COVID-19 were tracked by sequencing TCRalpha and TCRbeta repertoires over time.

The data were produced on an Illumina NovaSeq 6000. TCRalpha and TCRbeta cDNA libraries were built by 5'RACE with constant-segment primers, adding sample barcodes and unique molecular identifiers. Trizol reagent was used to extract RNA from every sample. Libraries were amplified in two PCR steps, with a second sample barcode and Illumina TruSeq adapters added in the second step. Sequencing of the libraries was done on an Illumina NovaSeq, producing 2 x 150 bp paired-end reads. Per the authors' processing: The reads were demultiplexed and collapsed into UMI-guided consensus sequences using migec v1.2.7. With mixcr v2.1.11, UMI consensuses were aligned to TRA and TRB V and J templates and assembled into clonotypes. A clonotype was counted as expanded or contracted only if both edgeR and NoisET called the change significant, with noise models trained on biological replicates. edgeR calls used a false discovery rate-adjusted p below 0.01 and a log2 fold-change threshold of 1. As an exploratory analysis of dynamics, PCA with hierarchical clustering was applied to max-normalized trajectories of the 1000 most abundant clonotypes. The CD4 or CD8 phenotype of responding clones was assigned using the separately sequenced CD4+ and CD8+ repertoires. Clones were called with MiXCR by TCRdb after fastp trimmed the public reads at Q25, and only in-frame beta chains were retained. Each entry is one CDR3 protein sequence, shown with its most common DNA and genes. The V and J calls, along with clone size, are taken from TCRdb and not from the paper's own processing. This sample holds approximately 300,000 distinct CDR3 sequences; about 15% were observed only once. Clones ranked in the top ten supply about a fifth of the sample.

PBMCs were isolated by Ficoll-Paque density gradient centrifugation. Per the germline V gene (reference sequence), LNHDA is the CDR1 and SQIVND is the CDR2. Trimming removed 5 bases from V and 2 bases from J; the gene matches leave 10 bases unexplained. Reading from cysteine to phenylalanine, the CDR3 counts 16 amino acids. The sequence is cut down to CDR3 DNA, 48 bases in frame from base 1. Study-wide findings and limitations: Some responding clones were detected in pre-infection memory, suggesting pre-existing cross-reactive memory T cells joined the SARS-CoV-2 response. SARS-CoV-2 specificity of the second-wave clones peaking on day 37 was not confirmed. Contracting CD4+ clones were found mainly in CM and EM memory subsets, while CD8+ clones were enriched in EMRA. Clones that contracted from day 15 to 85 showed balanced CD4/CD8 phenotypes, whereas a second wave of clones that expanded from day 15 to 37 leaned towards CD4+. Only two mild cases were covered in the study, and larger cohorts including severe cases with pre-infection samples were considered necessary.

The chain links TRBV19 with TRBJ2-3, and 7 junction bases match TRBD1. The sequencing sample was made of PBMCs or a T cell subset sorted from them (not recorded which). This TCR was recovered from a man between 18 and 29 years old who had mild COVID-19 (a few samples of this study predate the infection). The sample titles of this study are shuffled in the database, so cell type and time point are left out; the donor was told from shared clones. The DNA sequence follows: TGTGCCAGTAGTGTGGGGCCCGACAGGGCCACAGATACGCAGTATTTT. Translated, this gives CASSVGPDRATDTQYF.